These 3 T cell receptor beta chains were all obtained from the same sample, sequenced in a study of Ad26.COV2.S vaccination and SARS-CoV-2 variants. The method was immunoSEQ multiplex PCR; TCRdb's version includes in-frame clones alone and lacks a portion of them. The sample has fewer than 400,000 clones, 90% seen once. Specified treatment: around 19 received Ad26.COV2.S at low or high dose, single or two shots; roughly five received placebo; per-sample allocation not given. Specimens were obtained on day 63 following the first vaccine or placebo injection. Here the sequenced sample was peripheral blood, taken in a trial of Ad26.COV2.S vaccine versus placebo. The receptors derive from a person between 18 and 59 years old who received the Ad26.COV2.S COVID-19 vaccine or a placebo.

The chain employs TRBV7-2 and TRBJ1-2; 8 nucleotides match TRBD1. The CDR3 has 16 residues. The junction had 12 bases not matched to a gene; V was cut back by 2 bases and J by 7 bases. The germline CDR1 and CDR2 sequences are SGHTA and FQGNSA. Written as DNA, the CDR3 is TGTGCCAGCAGCTTACCGGGACAGGTCTCCCTCAGTGGCTACACCTTC. Protein sequence: CASSLPGQVSLSGYTF. Drawing the rest from reference TRBV7-2 and TRBJ1-2, the complete variable domain is GAGVSQSPSNKVTEKGKDVELRCDPISGHTALYWYRQSLGQGLEFLIYFQGNSAPDKSGLPSDRFSAERTGGSVSTLTIQRTQQEDSAVYLCASSLPGQVSLSGYTFGSGTRLTVV.

This chain connects TRBV15 to TRBJ2-2; D not resolved. The CDR3 sequence is 13 residues long. Germline assignment: CDR1 LNHNV and CDR2 YYDKDF (reference sequence). The V and J ends lost 6 bases and 1 base respectively, with 6 bases between them. CDR3 in DNA: TGTGCCACCAGTCACAGGAACACCGGGGAGCTGTTTTTT. It is translated as CATSHRNTGELFF.

The V call is TRBV13, the J call TRBJ1-1, with a weak D call TRBD1 (5 bases). The V end lost 3 bases, the J end lost 5 bases, and 10 bases lay between the germline ends. Germline loops: CDR1 PRHDT, CDR2 FYEKMQ (reference sequence). CDR3 size: 13 residues. CDR3 in amino acids: CASSFGRGTEAFF. The CDR3 DNA reads TGTGCCAGCAGCTTTGGGAGGGGAACTGAAGCTTTCTTT.